A selection of T cell receptor beta chains follows, all from one sample in a study of identical twins. TCRdb re-called the 5' RACE reads with MiXCR, one entry per CDR3 protein. The data show 570,000 or so distinct CDR3 sequences, more than 9% seen once. These same records also appear under a second study, on yellow fever vaccine responses in identical twins.

Source material: PBMCs. All receptors derive from a woman aged 18-30 years in good health. Both conserved end residues are part of each CDR3. Fields, in order: clone size, CDR3 length, J gene, D gene, V gene, CDR3 DNA, CDR3 protein. D genes are given only for firm matches. Some rows have no size entry. The others give once, few or many, or a class for an expanded clone.

- | 16 | TRBJ2-5 | - | TRBV25-1 | TGTGCCAGCAGTCCCGTTGGATCTAGGGCGGTGAGGACCCAGTACTTC | CASSPVGSRAVRTQYF
- | 13 | TRBJ2-7 | - | TRBV18 | TGTGCCAGCACTACGGGGACCTCCTACGAGCAGTACTTC | CASTTGTSYEQYF
few | 16 | TRBJ2-1 | TRBD2 | TRBV4-2 | TGTGCCAGCAGCCAAGGTAGCGGGAGAAATTACAATGAGCAGTTCTTC | CASSQGSGRNYNEQFF
many | 15 | TRBJ1-5 | - | TRBV12-3/TRBV12-4 | TGTGCCAGCAGCCCCCACAAATATAGCAATCAGCCCCAGCATTTT | CASSPHKYSNQPQHF
few | 16 | TRBJ2-5 | - | TRBV6-1 | TGTGCCAGCAGTCGGGAAGGGGTTTGGGGCCAAGAGACCCAGTACTTC | CASSREGVWGQETQYF
- | 12 | TRBJ2-3 | - | TRBV7-2 | TGTGCCAGCAGCACTACGGGGGCTAGCTGGTATTTT | CASSTTGASWYF
few | 13 | TRBJ2-1 | - | TRBV6-6 | TGTGCCAGCAGTTCCGCCCGGTACAATGAGCAGTTCTTC | CASSSARYNEQFF
few | 13 | TRBJ2-7 | TRBD2 | TRBV29-1 | TGCAGCGTTTTGACTAGCGGATCCTACGAGCAGTACTTC | CSVLTSGSYEQYF
many | 14 | TRBJ2-1 | TRBD2 | TRBV12-3/TRBV12-4 | TGTGCCAGCAGGGGGACTAGCGGGAGCCCTGAGCAGTTCTTC | CASRGTSGSPEQFF
- | 21 | TRBJ2-7 | TRBD2 | TRBV7-6 | TGTGCCAGCAGCCCCTTTATCAGGGGGGAGAGACTAGCGGGAGTTTCCTACGAGCAGTACTTC | CASSPFIRGERLAGVSYEQYF
- | 15 | TRBJ1-1 | - | TRBV5-1 | TGCGCCAGCAGCCACACGGGGGGTACGAACACTGAAGCTTTCTTT | CASSHTGGTNTEAFF
once | 13 | TRBJ1-1 | - | TRBV28 | TGTGCCAGCACCCGAGAATCAAACACTGGAGCTTTCTTT | CASTRESNTGAFF
- | 20 | TRBJ2-6 | - | TRBV15 | TGTGCCACCAGCAGGATCCTCAAGGCAGGACTTACCTCTGGGGCCAACGTCCTGACTTTC | CATSRILKAGLTSGANVLTF
many | 15 | TRBJ1-5 | - | TRBV5-6 | TGTGCCAGCAGCTTTGCGGGTTCGGGCAATCAGCCCCAGCATTTT | CASSFAGSGNQPQHF
- | 16 | TRBJ2-5 | - | TRBV5-1 | TGCGCCAGCAAAGCGAGGGGCGATGGGTGGATGGAGACCCAGTACTTC | CASKARGDGWMETQYF
few | 15 | TRBJ2-1 | TRBD2 | TRBV7-3 | TGTGCCAGCAGCTTTATGGGGGGGAGCCTCAATGAGCAGTTCTTC | CASSFMGGSLNEQFF
- | 13 | TRBJ2-7 | TRBD2 | TRBV20-1 | TGCAGTGCCCCCCCTAGCGGGAAGTACGAGCAGTACTTC | CSAPPSGKYEQYF
few | 16 | TRBJ2-3 | TRBD2 | TRBV2 | TGTGCCAGCGACCGTAGCGGGGGGGCCAGCACAGATACGCAGTATTTT | CASDRSGGASTDTQYF
many | 14 | TRBJ1-1 | - | TRBV3-1 | TGTGCCAGCAGCCAAGAGATGGTAAACACTGAAGCTTTCTTT | CASSQEMVNTEAFF
many | 12 | TRBJ2-3 | - | TRBV3-1 | TGTGCCAGCAGCCTAAGTTGGGATACGCAGTATTTT | CASSLSWDTQYF
- | 13 | TRBJ1-2 | TRBD1 | TRBV6-6 | TGTGCCAGCAGCGAAGACAGGGGAAATGGCTACACCTTC | CASSEDRGNGYTF
- | 15 | TRBJ1-1 | - | TRBV7-9 | TGTGCCAGCAGCGAGGTGGGCAGCTTGAACACTGAAGCTTTCTTT | CASSEVGSLNTEAFF
once | 13 | TRBJ2-1 | TRBD2 | TRBV20-1 | TGCAGTGCGTGGACTAGCGGGATGAATGAGCAGTTCTTC | CSAWTSGMNEQFF
- | 13 | TRBJ1-1 | - | TRBV6-2/TRBV6-3 | TGTGCCGCATCGAGAAACCCGAACACTGAAGCTTTCTTT | CAASRNPNTEAFF
- | 16 | TRBJ2-1 | - | TRBV7-3 | TGTGCCAGCAGCTTAAATCCAGGCGCCCCCTACAATGAGCAGTTCTTC | CASSLNPGAPYNEQFF
few | 15 | TRBJ2-5 | - | TRBV7-2 | TGTGCCAGCAGCTTAGCGGGTGAAAGGATGGAGACCCAGTACTTC | CASSLAGERMETQYF
many | 15 | TRBJ1-1 | TRBD1 | TRBV7-9 | TGTGCCAGCAGCTGGACAGGCGAGGGGAACACTGAAGCTTTCTTT | CASSWTGEGNTEAFF
- | 15 | TRBJ2-3 | - | TRBV10-3 | TGTGCCATCGGGGAGGCCAGTCCTTCCACAGATACGCAGTATTTT | CAIGEASPSTDTQYF
many | 18 | TRBJ2-7 | TRBD2 | TRBV20-1 | TGCAGTGCTAGAGATCTGGCTAGCGGTTTTTCGGAGCCCTACGAGCAGTACTTC | CSARDLASGFSEPYEQYF
few | 16 | TRBJ2-1 | TRBD2 | TRBV2 | TGTGCCAGCAGTGCGGGACTAGCGGGAGGTAGAGATGAGCAGTTCTTC | CASSAGLAGGRDEQFF
- | 13 | TRBJ1-5 | - | TRBV2 | TGTGCCAGCAGCTGGGAACCCAATCAGCCCCAGCATTTT | CASSWEPNQPQHF
many | 17 | TRBJ2-3 | TRBD2 | TRBV6-2/TRBV6-3 | TGTGCCGCCGGATCGGCTTGGCGGGAGTCGGAAACAGATACGCAGTATTTT | CAAGSAWRESETDTQYF
many | 13 | TRBJ1-1 | - | TRBV7-9 | TGTGCCAGCAGCCCTATAGGGGCTACTGAAGCTTTCTTT | CASSPIGATEAFF
- | 14 | TRBJ2-7 | - | TRBV2 | TGTGCCACCAGTCGAGAGCGGGTCTCCTACGAGCAGTACTTC | CATSRERVSYEQYF
- | 16 | TRBJ2-5 | - | TRBV2 | TGTGCCAGCAGCTCCTCCGGGGGCCGAAGAGAAGAGACCCAGTACTTC | CASSSSGGRREETQYF
many | 16 | TRBJ2-5 | TRBD1 | TRBV29-1 | TGCAGCGTTGATGGGACAGATCACTACGACCAAGAGACCCAGTACTTC | CSVDGTDHYDQETQYF
- | 15 | TRBJ2-2 | TRBD1 | TRBV11-2 | TGTGCCAGCAGCCCAACCCGACAGGGTACCGGGGAGCTGTTTTTT | CASSPTRQGTGELFF
many | 16 | TRBJ2-5 | TRBD2 | TRBV10-3 | TGTGCCATCAGTGCGGCTGCAGGGAGGGGCCAAGAGACCCAGTACTTC | CAISAAAGRGQETQYF
many | 15 | TRBJ1-2 | - | TRBV9 | TGTGCCAGCAGCGTAGTCCCGGAAGGAGCTTCTGGCTACACCTTC | CASSVVPEGASGYTF
many | 13 | TRBJ2-3 | - | TRBV7-3 | TGTGCCAGCAGCTTAATACATACAGATACGCAGTATTTT | CASSLIHTDTQYF